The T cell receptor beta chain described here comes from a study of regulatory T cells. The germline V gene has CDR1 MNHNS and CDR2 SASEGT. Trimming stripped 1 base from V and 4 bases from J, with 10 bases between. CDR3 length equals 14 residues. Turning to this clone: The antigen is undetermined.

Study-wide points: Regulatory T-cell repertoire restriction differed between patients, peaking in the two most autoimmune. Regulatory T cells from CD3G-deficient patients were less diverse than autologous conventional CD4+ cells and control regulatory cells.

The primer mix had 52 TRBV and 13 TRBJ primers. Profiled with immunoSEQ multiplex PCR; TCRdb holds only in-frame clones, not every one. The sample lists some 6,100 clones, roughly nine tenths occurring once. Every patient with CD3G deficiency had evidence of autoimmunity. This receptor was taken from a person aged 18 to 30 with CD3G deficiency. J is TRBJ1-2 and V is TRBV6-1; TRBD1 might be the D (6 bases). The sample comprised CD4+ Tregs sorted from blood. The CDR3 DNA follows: TGTGCCAGCAGTGAAGGATGGGGGCCCTATGGCTACACCTTC. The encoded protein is CASSEGWGPYGYTF.